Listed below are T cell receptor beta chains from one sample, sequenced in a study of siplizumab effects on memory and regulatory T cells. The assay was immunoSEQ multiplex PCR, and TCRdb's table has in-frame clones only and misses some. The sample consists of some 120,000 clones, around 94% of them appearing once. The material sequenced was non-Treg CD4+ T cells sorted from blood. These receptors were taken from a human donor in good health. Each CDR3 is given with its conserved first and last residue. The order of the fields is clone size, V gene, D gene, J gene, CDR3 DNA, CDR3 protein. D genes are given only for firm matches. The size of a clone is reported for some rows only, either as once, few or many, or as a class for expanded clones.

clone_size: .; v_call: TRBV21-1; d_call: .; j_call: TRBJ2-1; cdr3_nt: TGTGCCAGCAGCAAGATTCTCCAGCGGGGCCCGGGTGAGCAGTTCTTC; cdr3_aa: CASSKILQRGPGEQFF
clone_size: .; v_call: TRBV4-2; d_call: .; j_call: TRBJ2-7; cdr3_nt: TGTGCCAGCAGCCAAGTTCTCTTGGACGGCTCCTACGAGCAGTACTTC; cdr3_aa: CASSQVLLDGSYEQYF
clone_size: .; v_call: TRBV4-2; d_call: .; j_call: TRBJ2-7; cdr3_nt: TGTGCCAGCAGCCAAGACCCTGGCTCGAGGGAGCAGTACTTC; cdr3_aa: CASSQDPGSREQYF
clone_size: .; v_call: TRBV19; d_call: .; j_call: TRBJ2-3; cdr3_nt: TGTGCCAGTAGTATAGAATCAGATACGCAGTATTTT; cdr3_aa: CASSIESDTQYF
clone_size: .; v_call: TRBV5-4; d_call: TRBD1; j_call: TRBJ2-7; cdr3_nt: TGTGCCAGCAGCTTGGGTTCAGGGGGCCTAGCCTACGAGCAGTACTTC; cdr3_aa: CASSLGSGGLAYEQYF
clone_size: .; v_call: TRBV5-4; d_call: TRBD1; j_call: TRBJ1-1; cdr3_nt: TGTGCCAGCAGCTCCACAGGGGGAGGGCTCACTGAAGCTTTCTTT; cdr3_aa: CASSSTGGGLTEAFF
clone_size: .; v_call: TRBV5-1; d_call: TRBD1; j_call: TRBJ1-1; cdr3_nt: TGCGCCAGCAGCCCTTACACCGACAGGGGAGCTTTCTTT; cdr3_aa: CASSPYTDRGAFF
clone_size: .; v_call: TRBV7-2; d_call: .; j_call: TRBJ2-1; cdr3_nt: TGTGCCAGCAGCTTAGTAACGGGCAGCCCGAGTGAGCAGTTCTTC; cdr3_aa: CASSLVTGSPSEQFF
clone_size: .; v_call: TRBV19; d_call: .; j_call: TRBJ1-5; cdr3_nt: TGTGCCAGTAGTATAGGAGACCTCTCACCCAATCAGCCCCAGCATTTT; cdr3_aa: CASSIGDLSPNQPQHF
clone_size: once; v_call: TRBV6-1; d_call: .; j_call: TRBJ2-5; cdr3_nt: TGTGCCAGCAGTGAACGGGGGGCGGAGACCCAGTACTTC; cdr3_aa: CASSERGAETQYF
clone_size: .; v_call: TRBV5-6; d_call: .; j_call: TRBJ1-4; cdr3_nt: TGTGCCAGCAGAATTAGACAGACAACTAATGAAAAACTGTTTTTT; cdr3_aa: CASRIRQTTNEKLFF
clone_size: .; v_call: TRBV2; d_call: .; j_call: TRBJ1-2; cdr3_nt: TGTGCCAGCGAACAGGAGTATGGCTACACCTTC; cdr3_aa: CASEQEYGYTF
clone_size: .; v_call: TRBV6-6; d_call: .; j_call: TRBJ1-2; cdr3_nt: TGTGCCAGCAGTCCAGGGGACTACTACTATGGCTACACCTTC; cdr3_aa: CASSPGDYYYGYTF
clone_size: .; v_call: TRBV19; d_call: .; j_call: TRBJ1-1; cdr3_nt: TGTGCCAGTAGTATTCGGGGCGACGTTGCCACTGAAGCTTTCTTT; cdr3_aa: CASSIRGDVATEAFF
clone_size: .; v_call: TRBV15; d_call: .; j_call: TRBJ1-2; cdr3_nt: TGTGCCACCAGCAGAGAGGGCGTTACTAACTATGGCTACACCTTC; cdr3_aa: CATSREGVTNYGYTF
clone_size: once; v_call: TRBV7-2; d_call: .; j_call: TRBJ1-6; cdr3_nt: TGTGCCAGCAGCCCTAGGACATTAACACAGTCACCCCTCCACTTT; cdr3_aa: CASSPRTLTQSPLHF
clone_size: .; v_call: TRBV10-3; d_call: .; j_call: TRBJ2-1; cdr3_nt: TGTGCCATCAGTGAGGCGGCCATGCAAACCTCCGGAAGGGAGCAGTTCTTC; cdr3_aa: CAISEAAMQTSGREQFF
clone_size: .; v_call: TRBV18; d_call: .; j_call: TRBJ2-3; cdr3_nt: TGTGCCAGCTCACCGATAGTAGGGTCCACAGATACGCAGTATTTT; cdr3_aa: CASSPIVGSTDTQYF
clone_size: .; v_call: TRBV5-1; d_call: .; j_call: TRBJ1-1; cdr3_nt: TGCGCCAGCAGCTCGGGACCGGAGGGTAAAGCTTTCTTT; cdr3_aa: CASSSGPEGKAFF
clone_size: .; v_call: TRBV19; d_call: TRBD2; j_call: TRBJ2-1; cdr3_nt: TGTGCCAGTAGTCCCGGACTAGCGGGGGGTTCAAATGAGCAGTTCTTC; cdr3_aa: CASSPGLAGGSNEQFF
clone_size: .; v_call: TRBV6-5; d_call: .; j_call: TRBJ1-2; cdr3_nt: TGTGCCAGCGGAGAAATTGAGGCGCGGAGCTACACCTTC; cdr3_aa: CASGEIEARSYTF
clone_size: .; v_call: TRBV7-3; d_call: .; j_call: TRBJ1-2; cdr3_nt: TGTGCCAGCAGCTTAAGTCAGGGTTCCGTCCACTACACCTTC; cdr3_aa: CASSLSQGSVHYTF
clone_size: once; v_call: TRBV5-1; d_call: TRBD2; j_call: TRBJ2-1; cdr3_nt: TGCGCCAGCAGCTTACTAGCGGGAGTCTACAATGAGCAGTTCTTC; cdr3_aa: CASSLLAGVYNEQFF
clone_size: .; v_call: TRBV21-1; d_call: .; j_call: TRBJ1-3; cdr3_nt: TGTGCCAGCAGCAAAGGCTGGGGCGACAGAAGCTCTGGAAACACCATATATTTT; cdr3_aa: CASSKGWGDRSSGNTIYF
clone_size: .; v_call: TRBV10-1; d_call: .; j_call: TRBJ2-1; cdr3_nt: TGCGCCACCGATTCTATCCGAAGGGGGAGCTCCTACAATGAGCAGTTCTTC; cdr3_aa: CATDSIRRGSSYNEQFF
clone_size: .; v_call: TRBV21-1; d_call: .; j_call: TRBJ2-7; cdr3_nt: TGTGCCAGCAGCAAAGCCTCGGTAGCGGTACCCAGACGCTACGAGCAGTACTTC; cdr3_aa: CASSKASVAVPRRYEQYF
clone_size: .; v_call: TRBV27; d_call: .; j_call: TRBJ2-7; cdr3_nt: TGTGCCAGCAGTTTCGACAAGGGGTACGAGCAGTACTTC; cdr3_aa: CASSFDKGYEQYF
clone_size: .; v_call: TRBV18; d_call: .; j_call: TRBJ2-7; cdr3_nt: TGTGCCAGCTCACCATCGGGGTTTGAGCAGTACTTC; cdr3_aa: CASSPSGFEQYF
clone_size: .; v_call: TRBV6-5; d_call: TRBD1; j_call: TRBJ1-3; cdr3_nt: TGTGCCAGCAGTTACTCGGGACAGAGGGTTAACACCATATATTTT; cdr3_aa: CASSYSGQRVNTIYF
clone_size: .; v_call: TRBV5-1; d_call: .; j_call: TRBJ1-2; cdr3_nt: TGCGCCAGCAGCTCAGTAGGAAAATTGAAAGGCTACACCTTC; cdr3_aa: CASSSVGKLKGYTF
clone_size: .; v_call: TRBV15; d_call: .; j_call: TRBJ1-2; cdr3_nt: TGTGCCACCAGCAGAGATCGGGACTACGGGGGTGGCTACACCTTC; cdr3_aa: CATSRDRDYGGGYTF
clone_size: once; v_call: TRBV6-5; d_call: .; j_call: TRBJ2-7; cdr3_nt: TGTGCCAGCAGTTATTTGTACGAGCAGTACTTC; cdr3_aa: CASSYLYEQYF
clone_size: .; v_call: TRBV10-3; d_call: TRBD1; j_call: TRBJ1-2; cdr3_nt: TGTGCCATCAGTGAGTACGGACAGGGAAACTATGGCTACACCTTC; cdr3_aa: CAISEYGQGNYGYTF
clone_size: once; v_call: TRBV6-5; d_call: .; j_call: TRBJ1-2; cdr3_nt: TGTGCCAGCAGTTACCCTCCGGGGGCCGGTGGCTACACCTTC; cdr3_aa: CASSYPPGAGGYTF
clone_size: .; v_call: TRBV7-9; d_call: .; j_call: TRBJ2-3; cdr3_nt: TGTGCCAGCAGCCCCGGGGCGGATACGCAGTATTTT; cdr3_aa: CASSPGADTQYF
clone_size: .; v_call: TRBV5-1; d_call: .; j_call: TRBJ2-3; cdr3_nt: TGCGCCAGCAGCTTGGCCTTGGGTACAGATACGCAGTATTTT; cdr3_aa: CASSLALGTDTQYF
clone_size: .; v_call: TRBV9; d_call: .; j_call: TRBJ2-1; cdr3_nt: TGTGCCAGCAGCGTAGAGGGGCTGGGAACCCCCTACAATGAGCAGTTCTTC; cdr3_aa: CASSVEGLGTPYNEQFF
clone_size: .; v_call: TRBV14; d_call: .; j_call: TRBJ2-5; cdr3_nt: TGTGCCAGCAGCCTCACCCAGGGGCATTTAACCCAGTACTTC; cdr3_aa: CASSLTQGHLTQYF
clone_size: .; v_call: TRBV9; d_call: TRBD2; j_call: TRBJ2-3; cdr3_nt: TGTGCCAGCAGCCCCAGACTAGCGGCAGATACGCAGTATTTT; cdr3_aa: CASSPRLAADTQYF
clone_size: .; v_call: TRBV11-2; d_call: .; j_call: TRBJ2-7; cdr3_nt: TGTGCCAGCAGCTCCTCCTCCGGGACATTGTACGAGCAGTACTTC; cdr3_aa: CASSSSSGTLYEQYF
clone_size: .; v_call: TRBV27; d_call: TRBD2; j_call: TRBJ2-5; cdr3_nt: TGTGCCAGCAGTTTCGCACCCCCTAGCGGAAAAGAGACCCAGTACTTC; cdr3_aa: CASSFAPPSGKETQYF
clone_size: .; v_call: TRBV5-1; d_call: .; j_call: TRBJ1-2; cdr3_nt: TGCGCCAGCAGCCCGACTACAGGGTATAGAAGGGACTATGGCTACACCTTC; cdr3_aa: CASSPTTGYRRDYGYTF
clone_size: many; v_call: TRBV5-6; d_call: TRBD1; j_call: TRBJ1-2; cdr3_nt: TGTGCCAGCAGCATAGACAGGGCGGGTGGCTACACCTTC; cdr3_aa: CASSIDRAGGYTF
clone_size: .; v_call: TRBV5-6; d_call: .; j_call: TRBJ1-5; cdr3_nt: TGTGCCAGCAGCTTGGGTCGAACCGATCCCAATCAGCCCCAGCATTTT; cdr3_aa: CASSLGRTDPNQPQHF
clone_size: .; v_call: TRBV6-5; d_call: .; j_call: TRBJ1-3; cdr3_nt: TGTGCCAGCAGTTACTCCACGGGGTATAGAAACACCATATATTTT; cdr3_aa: CASSYSTGYRNTIYF
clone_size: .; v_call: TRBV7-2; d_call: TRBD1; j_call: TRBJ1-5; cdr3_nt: TGTGCCAGCAGCTTACGACAGGGAGATCAGCCCCAGCATTTT; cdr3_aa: CASSLRQGDQPQHF
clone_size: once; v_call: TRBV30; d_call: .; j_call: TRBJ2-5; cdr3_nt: TGTGCCTGGAGTGTAGTCCGCGCGGAGACCCAGTACTTC; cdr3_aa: CAWSVVRAETQYF